The 13 T cell receptor beta chains listed next were all sequenced from one sample in a study of T cell responses to AZD1222 COVID-19 vaccine. Measured with immunoSEQ multiplex PCR; TCRdb has only the in-frame clones, and not every one. Of some 150,000 clones listed, 85% to 95% were seen once; the top ten hold more than 0.85%. The sequences come from peripheral blood, collected on day 0 of MenACWY control vaccination. Receptors originate from an adult in good health.

J is TRBJ2-7 and V is TRBV3-1 (or the pseudogene TRBV3-2); possibly TRBD1 for D (6 bases). Trimming pared 4 bases from V and 3 bases from J, leaving 7 bases between. The CDR3 has 12 residues. From germline, CDR1 is LGHDT and CDR2 YNNKEL (reference sequence). CDR3 residues: CASSLRGYEQYF. The CDR3, as DNA: TGTGCCAGCAGCCTCAGGGGCTACGAGCAGTACTTC.

The CDR3, as DNA: TGCGCCAGCAGCTTGGGGGACGTTATGAACACTGAAGCTTTCTTT. It codes for CASSLGDVMNTEAFF. The rearrangement uses TRBV5-1 and TRBJ1-1; maybe TRBD1 (5 bases). The germline V gene has CDR1 SGHRS and CDR2 YFSETQ. The CDR3 covers 15 residues. Trimming pared 0 bases from V and 0 bases from J, leaving 9 bases between.

The rearrangement links TRBV19 to TRBJ2-5; possibly TRBD1 or TRBD2 for D (6 bases each). CDR3 length: 12 residues. V shed 10 bases and J shed 9 bases, with 18 bases lying between them. Germline V gene data show CDR1 as LNHDA and CDR2 as SQIVND (reference sequence). Here the CDR3 reads CATTAGPGAQYF. The CDR3 DNA reads TGTGCCACCACAGCGGGCCCAGGGGCCCAGTACTTC.

This clone was seen just once. The chain recombines TRBV7-9 with TRBJ2-1; D perhaps matches TRBD2 (5 bases). V was clipped by 7 bases and J by 5 bases, with 21 bases between them. Germline V gene sequence: CDR1 SEHNR, CDR2 FQNEAQ (reference sequence). CDR3 length: 16 amino acids. The CDR3 DNA follows: TGTGCCAGCATCCCGAGTGGACGGACTCGTCACAATGAGCAGTTCTTC. This translates into CASIPSGRTRHNEQFF.

The V gene is TRBV2, the J gene TRBJ1-1; no clear D. Germline CDR1 and CDR2: SNHLY and FYNNEI. The CDR3 totals 12 residues. Between the trimmed V and J ends, which lost 2 bases and 1 base, there was a span of 2 bases. The chain's CDR3 is CASSEWNTEAFF. The CDR3 nucleotides are TGTGCCAGCAGTGAATGGAACACTGAAGCTTTCTTT.

The V gene is TRBV5-4, the J gene TRBJ1-1; 7 bases are shared with TRBD1. Germline trimming cut 0 bases from V and 0 bases from J; bases unmatched to any gene: 2. Germline V gene data show CDR1 as SGHNT and CDR2 as YYREEE (reference sequence). The CDR3 consists of 15 residues. The CDR3 bases are TGTGCCAGCAGCTTGGTACAGGGGTTGAACACTGAAGCTTTCTTT. Protein product: CASSLVQGLNTEAFF. The complete variable domain, with remaining parts taken from reference TRBV5-4 and TRBJ1-1, reads ETGVTQSPTHLIKTRGQQVTLRCSSQSGHNTVSWYQQALGQGPQFIFQYYREEENGRGNFPPRFSGLQFPNYSSELNVNALELDDSALYLCASSLVQGLNTEAFFGQGTRLTVV.

This sequence joins TRBV5-1 and TRBJ1-2, with 9 bases matching TRBD1. The CDR3 covers 15 residues. From germline, CDR1 is SGHRS and CDR2 YFSETQ. V was clipped by 4 bases and J by 2 bases; unmatched bases: 6. The CDR3 region has the DNA TGCGCCAGCAGCCCGGACGGACAGGGGAACTATGGCTACACCTTC. It is translated as CASSPDGQGNYGYTF.

The genes are TRBV19 and TRBJ1-6; no firm D call. V lost 3 bases and J 7 bases, leaving 13 bases between the germline ends. Germline CDR1 is LNHDA and CDR2 is SQIVND (reference sequence). The CDR3 loop spans 15 amino acids. As DNA, the CDR3 is TGTGCCAGTAGTATCTCTAGGACGGGGAATTCACCCCTCCACTTT. Amino acids: CASSISRTGNSPLHF.

The sample holds a few counts of this clone. V and J are TRBV7-9 and TRBJ2-7; TRBD2 matches 8 bases. Trimming removed 4 bases from V and 5 bases from J; junction bases left unmatched: 16. Looked up from germline, CDR1 is SEHNR and CDR2 is FQNEAQ (reference sequence). The CDR3 covers 17 residues. In DNA, the CDR3 is TGTGCCAGCAGCTCATCTTGGACTAGCCCGCGGGGCGACGAGCAGTACTTC. Translated, it gives CASSSSWTSPRGDEQYF.

This clone was detected once. This chain connects TRBV2 to TRBJ2-2; D gene unclear. The V gene's germline CDR1 is SNHLY and CDR2 FYNNEI. V lost 2 bases and J 1 base, leaving 5 bases between the germline ends. The CDR3 extends over 14 amino acids. The DNA for the CDR3 is TGTGCCAGCAGTGAATCGCGGAACACCGGGGAGCTGTTTTTT. It translates to CASSESRNTGELFF. The variable domain in full, with the rest retrieved from reference TRBV2 and TRBJ2-2, is EPEVTQTPSHQVTQMGQEVILRCVPISNHLYFYWYRQILGQKVEFLVSFYNNEISEKSEIFDDQFSVERPDGSNFTLKIRSTKLEDSAMYFCASSESRNTGELFFGEGSRLTVL.

V and J are TRBV19 and TRBJ2-7; 10 positions match TRBD2. The CDR3 length is 13 residues. In germline, CDR1 is LNHDA, CDR2 SQIVND (reference sequence). The V and J ends lost 11 bases and 5 bases, in that order; junction bases with no gene match: 9. The chain's CDR3 is CASSPLAGDEQYF. The CDR3 DNA reads TGTGCCTCATCTCCTCTAGCGGGAGACGAGCAGTACTTC.

V is TRBV20-1 and J is TRBJ1-5; no reliable D call. Germline V gene sequence: CDR1 DFQATT, CDR2 SNEGSKA (reference sequence). The CDR3 is 13 amino acids. The ends were cut back, 3 bases at V and 5 bases at J, with 11 bases in the middle. CDR3 bases: TGCAGTGCTAGTTCAGTATCTTATCAGCCCCAGCATTTT. The encoded protein is CSASSVSYQPQHF.

This rearrangement joins TRBV30 to TRBJ1-4; TRBD1 aligns across 7 bases. V was clipped by 0 bases and J by 6 bases; unmatched bases: 10. The CDR3 has 16 amino acids. Germline V lookup: CDR1 GTSNPN, CDR2 SVGIG (reference sequence). In nucleotides, the CDR3 is TGTGCCTGGAGTGTACTATCTAGGGGGCCCGATGAAAAACTGTTTTTT. Its protein product is CAWSVLSRGPDEKLFF.